A selection of T cell receptor beta chains follows, all from one sample in a study of PD-L1 blockade in urothelial cancer. Repertoires were generated with immunoSEQ multiplex PCR, while TCRdb's copy carries only in-frame clones and drops some. The table lists about 74,000 clones, around four fifths of them singletons. The specimen was PBMCs, collected around atezolizumab (anti-PD-L1) treatment. All receptors come from an older man with urothelial cancer. CDR3s include the opening cysteine and the closing phenylalanine or tryptophan. A D gene is named only where the DNA matches it firmly. Expanded clones are given a class, and other clones once, few, many or no size at all.

v_gene: TRBV6-1; j_gene: TRBJ2-3; d_gene: NA; abundance: NA; CDR3nt: TGTGCCAGCAGTCACACAGATACGCAGTATTTT; CDR3aa: CASSHTDTQYF
v_gene: TRBV19; j_gene: TRBJ1-1; d_gene: NA; abundance: NA; CDR3nt: TGTGCCAGTAGTAGGGGGCGTTTGAACACTGAAGCTTTCTTT; CDR3aa: CASSRGRLNTEAFF
v_gene: TRBV27; j_gene: TRBJ2-7; d_gene: TRBD1; abundance: few; CDR3nt: TGTGCCAGCAGCTACGGGACAGGCTACGAGCAGTACTTC; CDR3aa: CASSYGTGYEQYF
v_gene: TRBV5-4; j_gene: TRBJ2-6; d_gene: NA; abundance: NA; CDR3nt: TGTGCCTCCAAAAGGGAGTCTGGGGCCAACGTCCTGACTTTC; CDR3aa: CASKRESGANVLTF
v_gene: TRBV28; j_gene: TRBJ2-7; d_gene: TRBD2; abundance: NA; CDR3nt: TGTGCCAGCAGTCCGGGACTAGCGGGAGGTTCCGAGCAGTACTTC; CDR3aa: CASSPGLAGGSEQYF
v_gene: TRBV7-8; j_gene: TRBJ1-5; d_gene: TRBD1; abundance: NA; CDR3nt: TGTGCCAGCAGCCTAAGGTGGGGACAGGGACGGGTGCAGCCCCAGCATTTT; CDR3aa: CASSLRWGQGRVQPQHF
v_gene: TRBV2; j_gene: TRBJ2-1; d_gene: TRBD2; abundance: NA; CDR3nt: TGTGCCAGCAGAGCTAGCGGATCCCCCAATGAGCAGTTCTTC; CDR3aa: CASRASGSPNEQFF
v_gene: TRBV5-1; j_gene: TRBJ2-1; d_gene: TRBD2; abundance: NA; CDR3nt: TGCGCCAGCAGCTTGGGGGTTAGCGGGGGAGATGAGCAGTTCTTC; CDR3aa: CASSLGVSGGDEQFF
v_gene: TRBV7-3; j_gene: TRBJ2-5; d_gene: TRBD1; abundance: NA; CDR3nt: TGTGCCAGCACTAATTGGTGGGACAGGGAAGAGACCCAGTACTTC; CDR3aa: CASTNWWDREETQYF
v_gene: TRBV28; j_gene: TRBJ1-5; d_gene: NA; abundance: once; CDR3nt: TGTGCCAGCAGTTTTAAGGGGCAGCCCCAGCATTTT; CDR3aa: CASSFKGQPQHF
v_gene: TRBV6-7; j_gene: TRBJ2-7; d_gene: NA; abundance: NA; CDR3nt: TGTGCCAGCAGTGCTTCTAGGTACGAGCAGTACTTC; CDR3aa: CASSASRYEQYF
v_gene: TRBV5-1; j_gene: TRBJ1-3; d_gene: NA; abundance: NA; CDR3nt: TGCGCCAGCACAGGGGTTGGAAACACCATATATTTT; CDR3aa: CASTGVGNTIYF
v_gene: TRBV4-1; j_gene: TRBJ2-7; d_gene: TRBD2; abundance: NA; CDR3nt: TGCGCCAGCAGCCCAAGTGGGCTAGCGGGAGACGAGCAGTACTTC; CDR3aa: CASSPSGLAGDEQYF
v_gene: TRBV7-8; j_gene: TRBJ1-2; d_gene: TRBD1; abundance: NA; CDR3nt: TGTGCCAGCAGCTTAGTACAGGGGGCCCCTCCTGGGTATGGCTACACCTTC; CDR3aa: CASSLVQGAPPGYGYTF